The text below deals with one T cell receptor (beta chain). Its antigen is not known. The conserved final phenylalanine or tryptophan is absent from the CDR3, which likely points to a read error. No DNA is shown, since the ends of the CDR3 on it are uncertain; the CDR3 is the one TCRdb lists. Samples came from axillary lymph nodes draining the breast cancer. The sample comes from a study of breast tumors, draining lymph nodes, adjacent tissues. The V gene's germline CDR1 is LNHNV and CDR2 YYDKDF (reference sequence). Inclusive of both ends, the CDR3 amounts to 9 amino acids. General observations from the study: Tumors had less TCR diversity than lymph nodes, more than nontumor tissue. Luminal-like breast cancer showed significantly higher tumor–nontumor repertoire similarity than basal-like. The lymph node origin of tumor T cells was framed as consistent with a hypothesis, not demonstrated. Most tumor T cells seemingly derive from lymph node, then expand in tumor.

MiXCR, applied by TCRdb to the multiplex PCR reads, yields one record per CDR3 protein. Of approximately 250,000 distinct CDR3 sequences listed, under 40% were seen once; the top ten hold over 3.5%. The sequence derives from a female donor with breast cancer. Some clones in this sample may be carry-over from other donors' samples. This chain joins TRBV15 and TRBJ1-3. The sequenced sample was axillary lymph node tissue. The CDR3 spells CATSRDWLA.